The 21 T cell receptor beta chains below all came from one sample that was sequenced in a study of OX40 agonist ivuxolimab in advanced cancers. TCRdb keeps only in-frame clones here, not all; method: immunoSEQ multiplex PCR. The sample yields 70,000 or so clones, roughly 86% seen once. The sequencing here drew on CD4+ or CD8+ T cells sorted from blood, taken in a trial of the OX40 agonist ivuxolimab. These receptor sequences come from an adult with an advanced solid tumor such as melanoma, head and neck, liver or kidney cancer.

This chain connects TRBV18 to TRBJ1-1, with a tentative D call TRBD1 (6 bases). This CDR3 is 14 amino acids long. The ends were cut back, 1 base at V and 7 bases at J, with 13 bases in the middle. Germline lookup yields CDR1 KGHSH and CDR2 LQKENI. CDR3 DNA sequence: TGTGCCAGCTCACCACGACAGGAGACGGGTGAAGCTTTCTTT. It codes for CASSPRQETGEAFF. The whole variable domain, remainder taken from reference TRBV18 and TRBJ1-1, is NAGVMQNPRHLVRRRGQEARLRCSPMKGHSHVYWYRQLPEEGLKFMVYLQKENIIDESGMPKERFSAEFPKEGPSILRIQQVVRGDSAAYFCASSPRQETGEAFFGQGTRLTVV.

This clone has a handful of counts. The genes are TRBV6-6 and TRBJ2-5, with 7 positions matching TRBD1. V lost 6 bases and J lost 5; bases outside the gene matches: 12. This CDR3 comprises 15 residues. CDR1 and CDR2 (germline): MNHNY, SVGAGI (reference sequence). The CDR3 DNA reads as TGTGCCAGCAGAAGTACAGGGGTACGTTCTGAGACCCAGTACTTC. This gives the protein CASRSTGVRSETQYF.

This clone was detected only once. This sequence joins TRBV5-4 and TRBJ1-2, with TRBD1 matching 8 bases. The germline V gene encodes CDR1 SGHNT and CDR2 YYREEE (reference sequence). CDR3 size: 17 residues. Losses at the gene ends were 4 bases for V and 4 bases for J; bases not matched to a gene: 15. CDR3 residues: CASSPELQGAGGYGYTF. The CDR3 nucleotides are TGTGCCAGCAGCCCCGAACTTCAGGGGGCAGGAGGCTATGGCTACACCTTC.

The V call is TRBV7-3, the J call TRBJ2-3, with D maybe TRBD2 (5 bases). V was pared by 5 bases and J by 3 bases, with 9 bases between. The CDR3 contains 13 residues. Germline values: CDR1 SGHTA, CDR2 FQGTGA. The CDR3 region is CASSPGVTDTQYF. The CDR3 bases are TGTGCCAGCAGCCCCGGGGTAACAGATACGCAGTATTTT.

The gene calls are TRBV7-6 and TRBJ2-7; no definite D call. V gave up 4 bases and J gave up 0 bases, with 4 bases separating them. CDR1 and CDR2 from the germline V gene are SGHVS and FNYEAQ. This CDR3 contains 12 residues. In DNA, the CDR3 is TGTGCCAGCAGCTCAATCTCCTACGAGCAGTACTTC. As protein: CASSSISYEQYF.

The rearrangement links TRBV19 to TRBJ2-3, with TRBD2 matching over 11 bases. The CDR3 totals 17 residues. Germline CDR1 LNHDA, CDR2 SQIVND (reference sequence). Trimming took 0 bases from V and 2 from J; bases not matched to a gene: 4. Here the CDR3 DNA reads TGTGCCAGTAGTATAGATCCTAGCGGGAGGTCCACAGATACGCAGTATTTT. Amino acids: CASSIDPSGRSTDTQYF.

The chain uses TRBV6-5 and TRBJ2-3; TRBD2 agrees at 9 bases. V lost 3 bases to trimming and J lost 4 bases; unmatched junction nucleotides: 8. CDR3 size: 16 residues. In germline, CDR1 is MNHEY, CDR2 SVGAGI. The CDR3 nucleotides read TGTGCCAGCAGTTATCAGTCGAGCGGGGGGTCAGATACGCAGTATTTT. Translating gives CASSYQSSGGSDTQYF.

This clone has a handful of counts. The genes are TRBV29-1 and TRBJ2-3; 8 nucleotides match TRBD1. This CDR3 spans 12 amino acids. Trimming at V came to 4 bases and at J to 3 bases, leaving 0 bases not matched to a gene. CDR1 and CDR2 (germline): SQVTM, ANQGSEA. CDR3: CSVGQGTDTQYF. In nucleotides, the CDR3 is TGCAGCGTTGGACAGGGGACAGATACGCAGTATTTT.

The chain has TRBV7-3 and TRBJ2-1; 7 nucleotides agree with TRBD2. The CDR3 is made up of 17 amino acids. Germline V gives CDR1 SGHTA, CDR2 FQGTGA. With V trimmed by 0 bases and J by 5 bases, 10 bases remained unmatched. The CDR3 coding sequence is TGTGCCAGCAGCTTAACGGCCAAGACGGGGGGACACAATGAGCAGTTCTTC. It encodes CASSLTAKTGGHNEQFF.

The chain carries TRBV10-3 and TRBJ2-2; D perhaps matches TRBD2 (5 bases). In germline, CDR1 is ENHRY, CDR2 SYGVKD. This CDR3 spans 16 amino acids. With 0 bases removed from V and 0 bases from J, the gap between germline ends came to 8 bases. This CDR3 is CAISESTGANTGELFF. Written as DNA, the CDR3 is TGTGCCATCAGTGAGTCAACCGGGGCGAACACCGGGGAGCTGTTTTTT.

This chain uses TRBV5-4 with TRBJ1-1, with D possibly being TRBD1 (6 bases). Trimming took off 1 base at V and 1 base at J, with 8 bases between the two ends. The CDR3 runs 14 residues. Germline V lookup: CDR1 SGHNT, CDR2 YYREEE (reference sequence). The CDR3 loop is CASSLTGQNTEAFF. In DNA form, the CDR3 reads TGTGCCAGCAGCTTGACAGGGCAGAACACTGAAGCTTTCTTT.

This clone turned up a few times. The gene calls are TRBV5-1 and TRBJ1-1; no definite D call. V lost 1 base to trimming and J lost 3 bases, with 7 bases between them. Germline CDR1 and CDR2: SGHRS and YFSETQ. The CDR3 length is 13 residues. CDR3 coding DNA: TGCGCCAGCAGCTTGTCCAGCTACACTGAAGCTTTCTTT. This codes for CASSLSSYTEAFF.

The V gene is TRBV11-1, the J gene TRBJ2-3, with D perhaps matching TRBD1 or TRBD2 (5 bases each). V was cut by 2 bases and J by 4 bases, with 13 bases left in between. Per germline, CDR1 SGHAT and CDR2 FQDESV (reference sequence). There are 15 residues in the CDR3. CDR3: CASSLLGTEADTQYF. For the CDR3, the DNA is TGTGCCAGCAGCTTATTGGGGACCGAGGCAGATACGCAGTATTTT.

The chain carries TRBV28 and TRBJ1-3, with TRBD1 identical over 9 bases. Losses at the gene ends were 6 bases for V and 0 bases for J; bases not matched to a gene: 3. CDR1 is MDHEN and CDR2 is SYDVKM in the germline V gene. This CDR3 comprises 15 residues. For the CDR3, the DNA is TGTGCCAGCAGACAGACAGGGGGCTCTGGAAACACCATATATTTT. Its translation is CASRQTGGSGNTIYF.

The chain combines TRBV28 with TRBJ1-5, with D possibly matching TRBD1 (6 bases). Germline V gene data show CDR1 as MDHEN and CDR2 as SYDVKM. V was pared by 9 bases and J by 1 base, with 13 bases between. There are 14 residues in the CDR3. CDR3 loop: CASRTVRSNQPQHF. The CDR3 nucleotides read TGTGCCAGTAGGACAGTCCGGAGCAATCAGCCCCAGCATTTT. Looking up the rest from reference TRBV28 and TRBJ1-5 gives the full variable domain: DVKVTQSSRYLVKRTGEKVFLECVQDMDHENMFWYRQDPGLGLRLIYFSYDVKMKEKGDIPEGYSVSREKKERFSLILESASTNQTSMYLCASRTVRSNQPQHFGDGTRLSIL.

The CDR3 spells CASSPSFSGGSGGELFF. CDR3 DNA: TGTGCCAGCAGCCCGTCCTTTAGCGGGGGGTCCGGAGGGGAGCTGTTTTTT. The chain uses TRBV5-4 and TRBJ2-2; 10 bases match TRBD2. This CDR3 is built from 17 residues. The V and J ends lost 4 bases and 8 bases, in that order; junction bases with no gene match: 14. The V gene's germline CDR1 is SGHNT and CDR2 YYREEE (reference sequence). Full variable domain (missing parts from reference TRBV5-4 and TRBJ2-2): ETGVTQSPTHLIKTRGQQVTLRCSSQSGHNTVSWYQQALGQGPQFIFQYYREEENGRGNFPPRFSGLQFPNYSSELNVNALELDDSALYLCASSPSFSGGSGGELFFGEGSRLTVL.

The V and J genes are TRBV7-6 and TRBJ2-3; TRBD2 matches at 9 bases. The CDR3 consists of 15 residues. Germline values: CDR1 SGHVS, CDR2 FNYEAQ. Losses at the gene ends were 5 bases for V and 6 bases for J; bases not matched to a gene: 9. As DNA, the CDR3 is TGTGCCAGCAGCCTACTAGCGGGTGCCAGGGATACGCAGTATTTT. This codes for CASSLLAGARDTQYF.

The chain carries TRBV7-9 and TRBJ1-2; no clear D gene. CDR1 and CDR2 (germline): SEHNR, FQNEAQ (reference sequence). The CDR3 contains 13 residues. The V end lost 4 bases, the J end lost 3 bases, and 9 bases lay between the germline ends. CDR3 DNA sequence: TGTGCCAGCAGCTCCGTAAGACACTATGGCTACACCTTC. Its translation: CASSSVRHYGYTF.

The genes are TRBV5-1 and TRBJ2-7; 9 bases align to TRBD1. V shed 5 bases, J shed 6 bases, and the junction held 9 bases outside the gene matches. CDR3 size: 14 residues. Per the germline V gene, CDR1 is SGHRS and CDR2 is YFSETQ. CDR3 sequence: CASSSGTGKGEQYF. The CDR3 DNA follows: TGCGCCAGCAGTTCCGGGACAGGGAAAGGCGAGCAGTACTTC.

The CDR3, as DNA: TGTGCCAGCAGCTTAGTCCTGGCCCGGTCCTACGAGCAGTACTTC. Its translation: CASSLVLARSYEQYF. V usage is TRBV7-9 and J usage is TRBJ2-7; D remains unclear. The CDR3 length is 15 residues. The ends were cut back, 1 base at V and 1 base at J, with 11 bases in the middle. Germline CDR1 SEHNR, CDR2 FQNEAQ (reference sequence).

The chain combines TRBV9 with TRBJ2-7; 9 bases align to TRBD1. V trimming: 4 bases; J trimming: 5 bases; junction bases outside the gene matches: 10. CDR1 is SGDLS, CDR2 YYNGEE, per germline. There are 15 residues in the CDR3. The CDR3 nucleotides are TGTGCCAGCAGCCCGACTACTCGGGACAGGGACGAGCAGTACTTC. Encoded protein: CASSPTTRDRDEQYF.